These T cell receptor beta chains were read from a single sample in a study of T cells after yellow fever vaccination. TCRdb called the 5' RACE reads again in MiXCR, with one record for every CDR3 protein. This table has around 340,000 distinct CDR3 sequences, under 15% appearing once. Sequencing was performed on CD4+ T cells sorted from PBMCs, taken 15 days after the yellow fever booster vaccination. These receptors were collected from a man between 18 and 29 years old who received the YFV17D yellow fever vaccine. Both conserved end residues are part of each CDR3. Fields, in order: V gene, clone size, D gene, J gene, CDR3 DNA, CDR3 protein. D genes are given only for firm matches. Only part of the rows carry a size: once, few, many, or a class if the clone is expanded.

TRBV4-2	NA	TRBD1	TRBJ2-7	TGTGCCAGCAGCCAGAACGGACAGGCCTACGAGCAGTACTTC	CASSQNGQAYEQYF
TRBV28	many	NA	TRBJ1-5	TGTGCCAGCAGTTTAAACAGGGCCAATCAGCCCCAGCATTTT	CASSLNRANQPQHF
TRBV18	NA	NA	TRBJ2-2	TGTGCCAGCTCACCACAACGCTCCAGGAACACCGGGGAGCTGTTTTTT	CASSPQRSRNTGELFF
TRBV4-2	many	NA	TRBJ1-3	TGTGCCAGCAGCCAAGATCGTGCCAGAACTGGAAACACCATATATTTT	CASSQDRARTGNTIYF
TRBV12-3/TRBV12-4	many	TRBD1	TRBJ2-1	TGTGCCAGCAGCTACAGGGGTTTGGACAATGAGCAGTTCTTC	CASSYRGLDNEQFF
TRBV7-2	NA	TRBD2	TRBJ2-1	TGTGCCAGCAGCTTAGGGGCTAGCGGGGGGGCCTATGAGCAGTTCTTC	CASSLGASGGAYEQFF
TRBV6-2/TRBV6-3	many	TRBD2	TRBJ2-5	TGTGCCAGCAGTTATAAGCGGGGGCAAAAGACCCAGTACTTC	CASSYKRGQKTQYF
TRBV7-9	NA	NA	TRBJ2-3	TGTGCCAGCAGGGGGCTTCGGGGGCTTCTCACAGATACGCAGTATTTT	CASRGLRGLLTDTQYF
TRBV7-2	few	NA	TRBJ2-5	TGTGCCAGCAGCTCTCTGGCGGGGTTAGGGGAGACCCAGTACTTC	CASSSLAGLGETQYF
TRBV6-5	NA	NA	TRBJ2-3	TGTGCCAGCAGTTACTCCGGGGTCACAGATACGCAGTATTTT	CASSYSGVTDTQYF
TRBV6-5	NA	NA	TRBJ1-4	TGTGCCAGCAGTTACTCGACGGGGACGACGGAAAAACTGTTTTTT	CASSYSTGTTEKLFF
TRBV7-2	few	TRBD2	TRBJ2-1	TGTGCCAGCAGCTTAGTGGGGACTAGCGGCAATGAGCAGTTCTTC	CASSLVGTSGNEQFF
TRBV20-1	few	TRBD1	TRBJ2-6	TGCAGTGCCGCCGGGACAGGGAAGTCTGGGGCCAACGTCCTGACTTTC	CSAAGTGKSGANVLTF
TRBV7-3	NA	TRBD1	TRBJ2-1	TGTGCCAGCAGCTCGATACAGGGGGCAGACTACAATGAGCAGTTCTTC	CASSSIQGADYNEQFF
TRBV5-1	NA	NA	TRBJ2-1	TGCGCCAGCAGCCCGGGTAATGGATACAATGAGCAGTTCTTC	CASSPGNGYNEQFF
TRBV27	NA	NA	TRBJ1-2	TGTGCCAGCAGGCCGATAGAAAGGTCGGGAGGCTACACCTTC	CASRPIERSGGYTF
TRBV5-1	many	NA	TRBJ1-5	TGTGCCAGCAGCCCAGGCGGAGGCAATCAGCCCCAGCATTTT	CASSPGGGNQPQHF
TRBV15	few	NA	TRBJ1-3	TGTGCCACCAGCAGAGAGGCTCGGGGTACTGGAAACACCATATATTTT	CATSREARGTGNTIYF
TRBV20-1	NA	NA	TRBJ1-1	TGCAGTGCTGGATACAGGGAGGGGAACACTGAAGCTTTCTTT	CSAGYREGNTEAFF
TRBV9	few	NA	TRBJ1-6	TGTGCCAGCAGCGTAGGATCTGCTCCCTATAATTCACCCCTCCACTTT	CASSVGSAPYNSPLHF
TRBV6-6	few	NA	TRBJ1-2	TGTGCCAGCAGATTGGATGGCTACACCTTC	CASRLDGYTF
TRBV6-5	few	TRBD1	TRBJ2-5	TGTGCCAGCAGTTACGACGAGACAGGGTGGAAGACCCAGTACTTC	CASSYDETGWKTQYF
TRBV7-2	NA	NA	TRBJ2-2	TGTGCCAGCAGCTTAAGAGACAGGCTGTTTTTT	CASSLRDRLFF
TRBV25-1	few	NA	TRBJ1-4	TGTGCCAGCAGTGAATTCCCTTGGACGGGACTGTTTTTT	CASSEFPWTGLFF